These 10 T cell receptor beta chains share one sample of origin, sequenced in a study of T cells in Graves' hyperthyroidism and ophthalmopathy. There were TCR beta CDR3 regions amplified from RNA transcripts. TCR CDR3 underwent first-round RT-PCR with the HTBI primer set. TCRdb fed the multiplex PCR reads into MiXCR, producing one record per CDR3 protein. The sample carries around 700,000 distinct CDR3 sequences, roughly a sixth recorded once. Sequencing used blood. The source is a woman in her fifties or sixties with Graves' hyperthyroidism that later progressed to Graves' ophthalmopathy.

At least ten counts were recorded for this clonotype. The chain combines TRBV3-1 with TRBJ1-1; D is unclear. The length of the CDR3 is 14 residues. CDR1 and CDR2 from the germline V gene are LGHDT and YNNKEL (reference sequence). V dropped 0 bases and J dropped 5 bases, with 10 bases sitting between them. The CDR3 DNA sequence: TGTGCCAGCAGCCAAGAGGGTAGGGCTACTGAAGCTTTCTTT. Translated: CASSQEGRATEAFF.

The gene calls are TRBV10-3 and TRBJ1-1; no firm D call. CDR1 and CDR2 (germline): ENHRY, SYGVKD. There are 13 residues in the CDR3. Trimming left V 6 bases short and J 2 bases short, with 10 bases between. DNA for the CDR3: TGTGCCATCAGGACTGAGACTAACACTGAAGCTTTCTTT. Its protein is CAIRTETNTEAFF.

The table lists this clonotype with a few counts. One junction end disagrees with the germline gene, perhaps due to a read error. The rearrangement joins TRBV7-8 to TRBJ2-1, with 10 positions matching TRBD1. Germline-derived CDR1 and CDR2 are SGHVS and FQNEAQ. The CDR3 has 16 amino acids. DNA of the CDR3: TGTGCCGGCAGCTTAGCGAGACAGGGGGCGAGGAATGAGCAGTTCTTC. Protein sequence: CAGSLARQGARNEQFF.

CDR3 sequence (DNA): TGCGCCAGCCCTCTGACAGGGGACCCCTTGGATGAGCAGTTCTTC. It codes for CASPLTGDPLDEQFF. The rearrangement joins TRBV10-1 to TRBJ2-1, with 8 bases that match TRBD1. Germline CDR1 and CDR2: WNHNN and SYGVQD (reference sequence). The CDR3 runs to 15 residues. V lost 8 bases and J lost 8; bases outside the gene matches: 14.

This clonotype came up many times. The chain carries TRBV5-1 and TRBJ1-1; 8 nucleotides match TRBD1. Germline CDR1 reads SGHRS; CDR2 reads YFSETQ. The CDR3 spans 15 residues. J lost 1 base, V lost 3 bases, and 5 bases had no gene match. The CDR3 coding sequence is TGCGCCAGCAGCTCGGGTGGGACAGGGAACACTGAAGCTTTCTTT. It encodes CASSSGGTGNTEAFF.

This clonotype came up many times. This chain connects TRBV11-3 to TRBJ2-3; TRBD2 aligns across 8 bases. This CDR3 has 16 amino acids. The V segment lost 1 base and the J segment 2 bases; nucleotides outside the gene matches: 5. Per germline, CDR1 SGHNT and CDR2 YENEEA. The CDR3 region has the DNA TGTGCCAGCAGCTTAGGAGCGGGGGAGCTCACAGATACGCAGTATTTT. Translation gives CASSLGAGELTDTQYF. Looking up the rest from reference TRBV11-3 and TRBJ2-3 gives the full variable domain: EAGVVQSPRYKIIEKKQPVAFWCNPISGHNTLYWYLQNLGQGPELLIRYENEEAVDDSQLPKDRFSAERLKGVDSTLKIQPAELGDSAVYLCASSLGAGELTDTQYFGPGTRLTVL.

This chain connects TRBV5-1 to TRBJ1-6; no definite D call. The CDR3 has 17 amino acids. Trimming removed 0 bases at V and 8 bases at J, with 18 bases between. CDR1 and CDR2 (germline): SGHRS, YFSETQ. The CDR3 loop is CASSLVQAADGDSPLHF. The CDR3 DNA reads TGCGCCAGCAGCTTGGTGCAGGCGGCTGATGGGGATTCACCCCTCCACTTT.

This clonotype was observed at least ten times. This chain uses TRBV12-3 or TRBV12-4 with TRBJ1-2; 9 nucleotides line up with TRBD1. This CDR3 has 13 residues. Losses at the gene ends were 7 bases for V and 8 bases for J; bases not matched to a gene: 8. CDR3 amino acids: CASNGDREKGYTF. In DNA form, the CDR3 reads TGTGCCAGCAACGGGGACAGGGAGAAGGGCTACACCTTC.

The chain joins TRBV20-1 to TRBJ2-7, with D possibly TRBD1 on 6 matching bases. The V end was cut by 3 bases, the J end by 0 bases, with 15 bases between. CDR3 length equals 15 residues. Germline CDR1 reads DFQATT; CDR2 reads SNEGSKA (reference sequence). The CDR3 loop reads CSASRDTALSYEQYF. As DNA, the CDR3 is TGCAGTGCTAGTCGGGACACCGCTCTCTCCTACGAGCAGTACTTC.

This clonotype was picked up many times. V is TRBV3-1 and J is TRBJ2-1; D is unresolved. The CDR3 covers 13 residues. V was trimmed by 0 bases and J by 4 bases, leaving 4 bases between them. Germline CDR1 LGHDT, CDR2 YNNKEL (reference sequence). The CDR3, as DNA: TGTGCCAGCAGCCAAGATCTGTACAATGAGCAGTTCTTC. It specifies CASSQDLYNEQFF.